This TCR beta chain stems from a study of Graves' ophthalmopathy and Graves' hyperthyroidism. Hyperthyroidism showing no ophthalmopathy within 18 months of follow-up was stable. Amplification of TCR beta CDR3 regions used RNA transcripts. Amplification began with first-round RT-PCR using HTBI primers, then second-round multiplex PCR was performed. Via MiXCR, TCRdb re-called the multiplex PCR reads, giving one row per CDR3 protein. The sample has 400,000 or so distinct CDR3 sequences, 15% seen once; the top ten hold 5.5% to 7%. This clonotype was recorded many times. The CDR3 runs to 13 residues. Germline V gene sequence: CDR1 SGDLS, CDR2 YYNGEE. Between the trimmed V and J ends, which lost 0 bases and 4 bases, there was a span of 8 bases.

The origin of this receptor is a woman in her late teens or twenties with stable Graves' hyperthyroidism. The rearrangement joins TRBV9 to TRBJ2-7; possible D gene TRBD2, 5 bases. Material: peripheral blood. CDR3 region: CASSVAEGYEQYF. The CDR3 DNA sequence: TGTGCCAGCAGCGTAGCTGAGGGATACGAGCAGTACTTC.